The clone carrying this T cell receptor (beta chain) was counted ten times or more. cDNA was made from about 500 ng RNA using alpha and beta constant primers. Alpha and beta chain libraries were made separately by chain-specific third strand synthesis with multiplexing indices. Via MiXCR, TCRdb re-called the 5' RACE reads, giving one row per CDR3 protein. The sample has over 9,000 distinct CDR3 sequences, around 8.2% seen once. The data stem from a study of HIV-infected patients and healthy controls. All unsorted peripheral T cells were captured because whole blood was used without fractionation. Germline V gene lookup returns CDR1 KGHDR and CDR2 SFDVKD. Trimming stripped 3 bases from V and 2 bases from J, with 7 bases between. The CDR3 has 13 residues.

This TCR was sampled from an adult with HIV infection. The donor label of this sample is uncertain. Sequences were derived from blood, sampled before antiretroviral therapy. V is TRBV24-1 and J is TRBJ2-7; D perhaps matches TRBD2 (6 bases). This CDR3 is CATSDGGAYEQYF. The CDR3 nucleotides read TGTGCCACCAGTGATGGAGGGGCCTACGAGCAGTACTTC.